Listed below are T cell receptor beta chains from one sample, sequenced in a study of a mutant IDH1 vaccine in newly diagnosed glioma. The data were produced by immunoSEQ multiplex PCR, yet TCRdb's version contains in-frame clones alone and is incomplete. Here the sample spans about 33,000 clones, 88% being singletons. Sequenced here: PBMCs, sampled from a glioma patient treated with radiotherapy, temozolomide or both. The receptor set was obtained from a middle-aged woman with glioma. CDR3s include the opening cysteine and the closing phenylalanine or tryptophan. The D gene is left open where the match is weak. Size is stated for part of the rows, as once, few or many counts, or as a class when the clone is expanded.

d_gene: .; v_gene: TRBV30; j_gene: TRBJ2-7; abundance: .; len: 15; CDR3aa: CAWSVHREGSYEQYF; CDR3nt: TGTGCCTGGAGTGTACACAGGGAAGGGTCCTACGAGCAGTACTTC
d_gene: .; v_gene: TRBV30; j_gene: TRBJ2-3; abundance: .; len: 13; CDR3aa: CAWCRGATDTQYF; CDR3nt: TGTGCCTGGTGTCGGGGGGCCACAGATACGCAGTATTTT
d_gene: .; v_gene: TRBV2; j_gene: TRBJ2-7; abundance: .; len: 11; CDR3aa: CASSVDYEQYF; CDR3nt: TGTGCCAGCAGTGTGGACTACGAGCAGTACTTC
d_gene: .; v_gene: TRBV6-1; j_gene: TRBJ1-4; abundance: .; len: 16; CDR3aa: CASSERTGRINEKLFF; CDR3nt: TGTGCCAGCAGTGAAAGAACAGGGCGAATTAATGAAAAACTGTTTTTT
d_gene: .; v_gene: TRBV5-6; j_gene: TRBJ1-5; abundance: once; len: 16; CDR3aa: CASSEGNRGSNQPQHF; CDR3nt: TGTGCCAGCAGCGAGGGAAACCGAGGTAGCAATCAGCCCCAGCATTTT
d_gene: .; v_gene: TRBV18; j_gene: TRBJ1-2; abundance: .; len: 14; CDR3aa: CASSHLDTANGYTF; CDR3nt: TGTGCCAGCTCACACCTTGACACCGCCAATGGCTACACCTTC
d_gene: .; v_gene: TRBV5-5; j_gene: TRBJ1-1; abundance: once; len: 15; CDR3aa: CASSLAGARSTEAFF; CDR3nt: TGTGCCAGCAGCTTGGCAGGGGCGCGAAGCACTGAAGCTTTCTTT
d_gene: TRBD2; v_gene: TRBV28; j_gene: TRBJ2-4; abundance: .; len: 18; CDR3aa: CASSPMRTSGGPKNIQYF; CDR3nt: TGTGCCAGCAGTCCTATGAGGACTAGCGGGGGACCCAAAAACATTCAGTACTTC
d_gene: .; v_gene: TRBV20-1; j_gene: TRBJ2-7; abundance: .; len: 10; CDR3aa: CSAYLNEQYF; CDR3nt: TGCAGTGCTTATTTGAACGAGCAGTACTTC
d_gene: TRBD2; v_gene: TRBV7-9; j_gene: TRBJ2-1; abundance: .; len: 15; CDR3aa: CASSLGTSPFNEQFF; CDR3nt: TGTGCCAGCAGCTTAGGGACTAGCCCATTCAATGAGCAGTTCTTC
d_gene: TRBD2; v_gene: TRBV7-2; j_gene: TRBJ2-5; abundance: .; len: 17; CDR3aa: CASSFRGAGGPQETQYF; CDR3nt: TGTGCCAGCAGCTTTAGGGGTGCGGGGGGGCCCCAAGAGACCCAGTACTTC
d_gene: TRBD1; v_gene: TRBV5-1; j_gene: TRBJ1-2; abundance: .; len: 17; CDR3aa: CASSPGQGSPRSYGYTF; CDR3nt: TGCGCCAGCAGCCCGGGACAGGGGTCCCCCCGGAGCTATGGCTACACCTTC
d_gene: TRBD2; v_gene: TRBV29-1; j_gene: TRBJ2-3; abundance: .; len: 14; CDR3aa: CSTRGLAGADTQYF; CDR3nt: TGCAGCACACGGGGACTAGCGGGAGCAGATACGCAGTATTTT
d_gene: TRBD1; v_gene: TRBV6-1; j_gene: TRBJ1-4; abundance: .; len: 14; CDR3aa: CASSFGTGELELFF; CDR3nt: TGTGCCAGCAGTTTTGGTACAGGGGAGCTAGAACTGTTTTTT
d_gene: .; v_gene: TRBV4-2; j_gene: TRBJ1-5; abundance: .; len: 16; CDR3aa: CASSQVLGARDQPQHF; CDR3nt: TGTGCCAGCAGCCAAGTACTGGGGGCGCGGGATCAGCCCCAGCATTTT
d_gene: TRBD2; v_gene: TRBV29-1; j_gene: TRBJ2-1; abundance: once; len: 12; CDR3aa: CSSGLVINEQFF; CDR3nt: TGCAGTTCAGGACTAGTCATCAATGAGCAGTTCTTC
d_gene: .; v_gene: TRBV5-1; j_gene: TRBJ2-7; abundance: .; len: 13; CDR3aa: CASSRQGWDEQYF; CDR3nt: TGCGCCAGCAGTCGCCAGGGCTGGGACGAGCAGTACTTC
d_gene: TRBD1; v_gene: TRBV11-2; j_gene: TRBJ2-7; abundance: .; len: 14; CDR3aa: CASRSPGQGYEQYF; CDR3nt: TGTGCCAGCAGATCTCCGGGACAGGGATACGAGCAGTACTTC
d_gene: .; v_gene: TRBV5-1; j_gene: TRBJ1-1; abundance: .; len: 15; CDR3aa: CASSLIGTKIAEAFF; CDR3nt: TGCGCCAGCAGCTTGATCGGCACCAAAATCGCTGAAGCTTTCTTT
d_gene: .; v_gene: TRBV4-3; j_gene: TRBJ2-1; abundance: .; len: 14; CDR3aa: CASSQDSSGNEQFF; CDR3nt: TGCGCCAGCAGCCAAGATAGTTCTGGAAATGAGCAGTTCTTC
d_gene: TRBD2; v_gene: TRBV27; j_gene: TRBJ2-3; abundance: .; len: 18; CDR3aa: CASSLRPSLAGVSDTQYF; CDR3nt: TGTGCCAGCAGTTTAAGGCCGTCGCTAGCGGGGGTCTCAGATACGCAGTATTTT